This is a list of T cell receptor beta chains from one sample in a study of CD8 T cells in ankylosing spondylitis. TCRdb reprocessed the 5' RACE reads with MiXCR, giving one entry per CDR3 protein. This sample has about 260,000 distinct CDR3 sequences; 15% to 25% occur once, and the top ten carry around 7.8%. The sequenced material came from blood, either unsorted or a sorted T cell fraction (not recorded which). Receptors originate from a male donor with ankylosing spondylitis or in good health (not recorded which). Both conserved end residues are part of each CDR3. Each record gives: clone size, CDR3 length, D gene, J gene, V gene, CDR3 protein, CDR3 DNA. A D gene is named only where the DNA matches it firmly. The size entry is marked missing in some rows and otherwise reads once, few, many or a size class.

few,15,.,TRBJ1-3,TRBV6-1,CASSERIHSGNTIYF,TGTGCCAGCAGTGAGAGGATCCACTCTGGAAACACCATATATTTT
.,15,TRBD2,TRBJ2-5,TRBV12-3/TRBV12-4,CASSFRGLGVETQYF,TGTGCCAGCAGCTTTAGGGGACTAGGAGTTGAGACCCAGTACTTC
.,15,TRBD1,TRBJ1-1,TRBV12-3/TRBV12-4,CASSPRDRGTAEAFF,TGTGCCAGCAGTCCCCGGGACAGGGGAACGGCTGAAGCTTTCTTT
few,15,.,TRBJ1-4,TRBV24-1,CATSDNRATNEKLFF,TGTGCCACCAGTGATAATCGGGCGACTAATGAAAAACTGTTTTTT
.,15,TRBD1,TRBJ1-6,TRBV5-1,CASSRGQGDNSPLHF,TGCGCCAGCAGTCGGGGACAGGGGGATAATTCACCCCTCCACTTT
.,16,TRBD2,TRBJ2-3,TRBV7-3,CASSLGAGGRSDTQYF,TGTGCCAGCAGCTTAGGAGCGGGGGGGCGCTCAGATACGCAGTATTTT
.,16,TRBD2,TRBJ2-1,TRBV20-1,CSARGEGFWSYNEQFF,TGCAGTGCTAGAGGGGAGGGGTTTTGGTCCTACAATGAGCAGTTCTTC
.,16,.,TRBJ2-2,TRBV9,CASSPGHRTNTGELFF,TGTGCCAGCAGCCCCGGTCACAGGACAAACACCGGGGAGCTGTTTTTT
many,15,.,TRBJ1-5,TRBV20-1,CSASDGSYSNQPQHF,TGCAGTGCTAGCGACGGGAGTTATAGCAATCAGCCCCAGCATTTT
few,14,.,TRBJ1-3,TRBV7-2,CASTVTTSGNTIYF,TGTGCCAGCACAGTTACTACGTCTGGAAACACCATATATTTT
.,15,.,TRBJ2-4,TRBV11-2,CASSLGVQAKNIQYF,TGTGCCAGCAGCTTAGGGGTCCAAGCCAAAAACATTCAGTACTTC
many,13,.,TRBJ2-3,TRBV6-4,CASGTGHTDTQYF,TGTGCCAGCGGTACAGGGCACACAGATACGCAGTATTTT
few,16,TRBD2,TRBJ2-3,TRBV9,CASSVEAGGRTDTQYF,TGTGCCAGCAGCGTAGAGGCGGGGGGGCGAACAGATACGCAGTATTTT
many,13,.,TRBJ1-1,TRBV18,CASSPLGEGEAFF,TGTGCCAGCTCACCATTAGGGGAGGGGGAAGCTTTCTTT
.,15,TRBD1,TRBJ2-1,TRBV18,CASSRGQASSNEQFF,TGTGCCAGCTCACGGGGACAGGCGTCCAGCAATGAGCAGTTCTTC
.,15,.,TRBJ1-1,TRBV5-1,CASSLVEGTNTEAFF,TGCGCCAGCAGCTTGGTGGAGGGGACGAACACTGAAGCTTTCTTT
.,17,.,TRBJ2-3,TRBV5-4,CASSTRTFSRYTDTQYF,TGTGCCAGCAGCACAAGGACGTTCTCCCGGTACACAGATACGCAGTATTTT
.,15,TRBD2,TRBJ2-1,TRBV5-8,CASRPRTSGINEQFF,TGTGCCAGCAGACCGCGGACTAGCGGGATCAATGAGCAGTTCTTC
.,11,.,TRBJ1-2,TRBV28,CATIGAGGYTF,TGTGCCACCATAGGGGCCGGTGGCTACACCTTC
few,15,.,TRBJ2-2,TRBV7-8,CASSRDGANTGELFF,TGTGCCAGCAGCCGGGACGGAGCTAACACCGGGGAGCTGTTTTTT
few,15,.,TRBJ2-3,TRBV5-1,CASSLAGSPEHTQYF,TGCGCCAGCAGCTTGGCAGGGTCCCCAGAACATACGCAGTATTTT
.,14,TRBD1,TRBJ2-3,TRBV5-1,CASSGGQGTDTQYF,TGCGCCAGCAGCGGGGGACAGGGCACAGATACGCAGTATTTT
many,16,.,TRBJ1-1,TRBV5-1,CASSLDPQNLNTEAFF,TGCGCCAGCAGCTTGGATCCTCAGAATCTGAACACTGAAGCTTTCTTT
.,14,.,TRBJ1-1,TRBV18,CASSPNSYGTEAFF,TGTGCCAGCTCACCAAACAGCTACGGGACTGAAGCTTTCTTT
.,14,.,TRBJ1-1,TRBV9,CASSVGHPNTEAFF,TGTGCCAGCAGCGTAGGACACCCGAACACTGAAGCTTTCTTT
.,14,.,TRBJ1-1,TRBV27,CASFPQGLGTEAFF,TGTGCCAGTTTCCCGCAGGGGCTTGGCACTGAAGCTTTCTTT
.,13,.,TRBJ1-2,TRBV28,CASSFGGPSGYTF,TGTGCCAGCAGTTTTGGAGGGCCCAGTGGCTACACCTTC
many,13,TRBD1,TRBJ2-4,TRBV20-1,CSAPTGGENIQYF,TGCAGTGCCCCGACAGGGGGCGAAAACATTCAGTACTTC
.,13,.,TRBJ2-5,TRBV5-1,CASSEGRGETQYF,TGCGCCAGCAGCGAGGGGCGAGGAGAGACCCAGTACTTC
few,17,TRBD2,TRBJ2-1,TRBV5-1,CASSSLAGASSYNEQFF,TGCGCCAGCAGTAGTCTAGCGGGGGCGAGCTCCTACAATGAGCAGTTCTTC
few,13,TRBD2,TRBJ2-3,TRBV5-4,CASRAGDRDTQYF,TGTGCCAGCAGAGCGGGAGACCGAGATACGCAGTATTTT
.,13,.,TRBJ2-2,TRBV7-7,CASSLRGSGELFF,TGTGCCAGCAGCTTAAGGGGTTCCGGGGAGCTGTTTTTT
few,14,.,TRBJ2-3,TRBV20-1,CSARMAGNTDTQYF,TGCAGTGCTAGAATGGCAGGGAACACAGATACGCAGTATTTT
many,16,TRBD2,TRBJ2-1,TRBV7-3,CASSPYLGGRANEQFF,TGTGCCAGCAGCCCCTACCTAGGCGGGAGGGCCAATGAGCAGTTCTTC
.,16,TRBD2,TRBJ2-3,TRBV25-1,CASSVLAGIGTDTQYF,TGTGCCAGCAGTGTCCTAGCGGGCATTGGCACAGATACGCAGTATTTT
many,15,.,TRBJ1-5,TRBV5-1,CASSLDGGSGQPQHF,TGCGCCAGCAGCTTGGATGGGGGTTCGGGTCAGCCCCAGCATTTT
.,14,.,TRBJ1-1,TRBV30,CAWSVGGMNTEAFF,TGTGCCTGGAGTGTGGGGGGCATGAACACTGAAGCTTTCTTT
many,13,TRBD1,TRBJ1-2,TRBV20-1,CSAHRGANYGYTF,TGCAGTGCTCACAGGGGGGCTAACTATGGCTACACCTTC
many,12,TRBD1,TRBJ2-5,TRBV29-1,CSVAPGGETQYF,TGCAGCGTTGCTCCAGGGGGAGAGACCCAGTACTTC
.,15,TRBD2,TRBJ2-1,TRBV24-1,CATSEGLAVGDEQFF,TGTGCCACCAGTGAAGGACTAGCGGTCGGGGATGAGCAGTTCTTC
many,14,.,TRBJ2-2,TRBV12-3/TRBV12-4,CASSLRENTGELFF,TGTGCCAGCAGTTTGAGAGAGAACACCGGGGAGCTGTTTTTT
.,12,.,TRBJ2-3,TRBV29-1,CSGGEITDTQYF,TGCAGCGGGGGGGAAATCACAGATACGCAGTATTTT
few,19,TRBD2,TRBJ2-3,TRBV5-1,CASSFFLLAGGPRTDTQYF,TGCGCCAGCAGCTTTTTTTTATTAGCGGGAGGGCCTCGAACAGATACGCAGTATTTT
.,15,.,TRBJ2-1,TRBV5-6,CASSLGVYIYNEQFF,TGTGCCAGCAGCTTGGGTGTCTACATTTACAATGAGCAGTTCTTC
few,15,TRBD1,TRBJ2-3,TRBV7-6,CASSLGSGGPDTQYF,TGTGCCAGCAGCTTAGGGTCAGGGGGACCTGATACGCAGTATTTT
.,14,.,TRBJ2-3,TRBV2,CASSPFRTTDTQYF,TGTGCCAGCAGCCCATTCCGGACCACAGATACGCAGTATTTT
.,15,.,TRBJ1-4,TRBV12-3/TRBV12-4,CASSLGSQGTEKLFF,TGTGCCAGCAGCCTCGGGTCACAGGGTACTGAAAAACTGTTTTTT
.,12,TRBD1,TRBJ2-1,TRBV29-1,CSTVQGYNEQFF,TGCAGCACCGTACAGGGGTACAATGAGCAGTTCTTC
.,15,TRBD1,TRBJ2-2,TRBV5-1,CASSGGQGVTGELFF,TGCGCCAGCAGCGGCGGACAGGGGGTCACCGGGGAGCTGTTTTTT
.,14,TRBD1,TRBJ1-1,TRBV7-3,CASSSTGYGTEAFF,TGTGCCAGCAGCTCGACAGGGTACGGCACTGAAGCTTTCTTT
.,15,TRBD2,TRBJ2-1,TRBV12-3/TRBV12-4,CASSLGGGAFNEQFF,TGTGCCAGCAGTTTGGGCGGGGGGGCATTCAATGAGCAGTTCTTC
.,14,.,TRBJ1-1,TRBV12-3/TRBV12-4,CASSLVQGHTEAFF,TGTGCCAGCAGTTTAGTTCAGGGTCACACTGAAGCTTTCTTT
.,15,TRBD2,TRBJ2-3,TRBV20-1,CSARGSGGLTDTQYF,TGCAGTGCTAGGGGTAGCGGGGGGTTAACAGATACGCAGTATTTT